A selection of T cell receptor beta chains follows, all from one sample in a study of CD8 T cells in Susac syndrome. TCRdb re-called the immunoSEQ multiplex PCR reads with MiXCR, one entry per CDR3 protein. The sample yields around 170,000 distinct CDR3 sequences, under 95% seen once. The sequenced sample was CD4+ T cells from PBMCs. Every receptor here comes from a human donor with Susac syndrome. Each CDR3 is given with its conserved first and last residue. A D gene is named only where the DNA matches it firmly. Part of the rows lack a size; the others show once, few, many or a class for expanded clones.

clone size	D gene	J gene	V gene	CDR3 protein	CDR3 DNA
-	-	TRBJ1-1	TRBV27	CASSSRQAEAFF	TGTGCCAGCAGTTCCCGACAGGCTGAAGCTTTCTTT
-	-	TRBJ2-3	TRBV7-9	CASSLTQDTQYF	TGTGCCAGCAGCCTAACGCAGGATACGCAGTATTTT
once	TRBD2	TRBJ2-3	TRBV3-1	CASSPTVGRGGDTQYF	TGTGCCAGCAGCCCCACAGTAGGGCGGGGGGGAGATACGCAGTATTTT
-	-	TRBJ1-2	TRBV5-1	CASTHRTDGNYGYTF	TGCGCCAGCACCCATCGGACAGATGGGAACTATGGCTACACCTTC
-	-	TRBJ1-5	TRBV6-5	CASSLRGSNQPQHF	TGTGCCAGCAGTCTAAGGGGGAGCAATCAGCCCCAGCATTTT
-	-	TRBJ2-6	TRBV6-1	CASSGRYSGANVLTF	TGTGCCAGCAGTGGCAGGTACTCTGGGGCCAACGTCCTGACTTTC
-	-	TRBJ1-1	TRBV29-1	CSVGGDFEAFF	TGCAGCGTTGGGGGGGATTTTGAAGCTTTCTTT
-	-	TRBJ1-1	TRBV20-1	CSASGEGNTEAFF	TGCAGTGCTAGTGGCGAGGGGAACACTGAAGCTTTCTTT
once	-	TRBJ2-7	TRBV29-1	CSARTAIYEQYF	TGCAGCGCCCGAACAGCCATCTACGAGCAGTACTTC
-	-	TRBJ1-5	TRBV7-2	CASSLAVAQQPQHF	TGTGCCAGCAGCTTAGCGGTGGCGCAGCAGCCCCAGCATTTT
-	TRBD1	TRBJ2-7	TRBV5-1	CASSAGRPGQDYEQYF	TGCGCCAGCAGCGCAGGGAGACCGGGACAGGACTACGAGCAGTACTTC
-	-	TRBJ2-3	TRBV27	CASSLRSRGTDTQYF	TGTGCCAGCAGTTTAAGATCAAGGGGCACAGATACGCAGTATTTT
-	-	TRBJ2-3	TRBV7-2	CASSHDGENTDTQYF	TGTGCCAGCAGCCATGACGGGGAGAACACAGATACGCAGTATTTT